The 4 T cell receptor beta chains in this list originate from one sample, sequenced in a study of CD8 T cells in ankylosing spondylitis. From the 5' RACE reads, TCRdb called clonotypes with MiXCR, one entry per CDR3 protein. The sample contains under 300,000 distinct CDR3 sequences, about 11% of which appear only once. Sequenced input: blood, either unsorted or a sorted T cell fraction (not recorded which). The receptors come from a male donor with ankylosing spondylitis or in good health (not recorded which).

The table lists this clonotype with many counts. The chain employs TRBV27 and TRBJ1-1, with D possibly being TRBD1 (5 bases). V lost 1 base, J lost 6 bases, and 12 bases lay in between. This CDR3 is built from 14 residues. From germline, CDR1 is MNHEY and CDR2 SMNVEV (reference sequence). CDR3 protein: CASSLYRRTPEAFF. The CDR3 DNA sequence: TGTGCCAGCAGTTTATACAGGAGAACCCCTGAAGCTTTCTTT.

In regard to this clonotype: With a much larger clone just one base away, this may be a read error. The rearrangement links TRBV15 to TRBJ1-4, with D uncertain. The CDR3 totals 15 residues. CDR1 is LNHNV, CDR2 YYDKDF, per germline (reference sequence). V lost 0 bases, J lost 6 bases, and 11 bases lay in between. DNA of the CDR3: TGTGCCACCAGCAGAGACGCCGTGTTAGATGAAAAACTGTTTTTT. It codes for CATSRDAVLDEKLFF.

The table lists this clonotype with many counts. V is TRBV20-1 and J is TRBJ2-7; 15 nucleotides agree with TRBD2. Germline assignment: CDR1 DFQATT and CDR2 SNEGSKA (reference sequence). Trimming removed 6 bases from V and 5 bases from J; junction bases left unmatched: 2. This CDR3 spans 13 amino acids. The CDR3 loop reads CSAGLAGGDEQYF. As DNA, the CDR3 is TGCAGTGCCGGACTAGCGGGGGGGGACGAGCAGTACTTC.

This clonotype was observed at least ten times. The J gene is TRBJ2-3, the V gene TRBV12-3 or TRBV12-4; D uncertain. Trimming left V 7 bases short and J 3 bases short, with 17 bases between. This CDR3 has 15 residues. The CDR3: CASNRAGLSTDTQYF. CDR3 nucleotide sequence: TGTGCCAGCAACCGAGCAGGCTTGTCGACAGATACGCAGTATTTT.